This T cell receptor (beta chain) came from a study of persistence of HIV-infected CD4 T cells. At the level of the study: Isolated cells were CMV- and HIV-1 Gag-responding CD4+ T cells. Up to about 200 mL blood was drawn at multiple time points; a couple of donors had single-time leukapheresis.

Cells were stimulated with CMV-infected fibroblast lysates at approximately 10 ug/mL. CD40L-negative CD69-negative CD45RO-high memory CD4+ T cells were sorted as populations depleted of antigen-responding cells. Stimulated PBMCs had first been depleted of CD8+ T cells. Of note for this clone: Antigen unknown.

The CDR3 sequence is 17 residues long. CDR1 is SGHRS and CDR2 is YFSETQ in the germline V gene. Germline trimming cut 1 base from V and 4 bases from J; bases unmatched to any gene: 9. General observations from the study: Proviral oligoclonality tracked with TCR oligoclonality within the same sorted cells.

This was the immunoSEQ version 4 assay in survey mode. Only in-frame clones appear in the TCRdb table, and some are missing; sequencing was by immunoSEQ multiplex PCR. The sample yields more than 45,000 clones, over 70% seen once. The rearrangement joins TRBV5-1 to TRBJ2-2; 8 nucleotides align to TRBD1. The receptor was derived from an adult man with HIV who was CMV-seropositive. The material was CD4+ T cells sorted from PBMCs after roughly 18-hour stimulation, obtained from a patient who received antiretroviral therapy. Written as DNA, the CDR3 is TGCGCCAGCAGCTTGCGGTTGGCCGGGACAGGCACCGGGGAGCTGTTTTTT. Residues: CASSLRLAGTGTGELFF.